The rows below give T cell receptor beta chains drawn from one sample of a study of lymphopenia after photon versus proton radiotherapy. Assay used: immunoSEQ multiplex PCR; TCRdb lists only in-frame clones, some missing. The repertoire includes roughly 25,000 clones, over 85% of them detected once, and 0.81% sits in the top ten. This material consisted of peripheral blood, taken from a patient treated with photon-based radiotherapy. The receptors derive from a woman between 45 and 65 years old with cholangiocarcinoma. Both conserved end residues are part of each CDR3. The D gene is left open where the match is weak. A clone size is listed for some rows: how often the clone was seen (once, few, many), or a class if it is expanded.

NA	NA	TRBJ1-4	TRBV19	CASSLRDRYNEKLFF	TGTGCCAGTAGTCTCCGGGACCGCTACAATGAAAAACTGTTTTTT
NA	NA	TRBJ1-2	TRBV27	CASSLQAGQKGNGYTF	TGTGCCAGCAGTTTACAAGCCGGACAGAAGGGGAATGGCTACACCTTC
NA	NA	TRBJ2-2	TRBV2	CASSPGGTTGELFF	TGTGCCAGCAGTCCAGGGGGGACAACCGGGGAGCTGTTTTTT
NA	NA	TRBJ2-3	TRBV6-1	CASGHTDTQYF	TGTGCCAGCGGCCACACAGATACGCAGTATTTT
NA	NA	TRBJ1-3	TRBV13	CASSLRQISGNTIYF	TGTGCCAGCAGTCTTCGTCAAATATCTGGAAACACCATATATTTT
once	NA	TRBJ2-5	TRBV7-9	CASSRTGSVQETQYF	TGTGCCAGCAGTCGTACCGGGTCGGTCCAAGAGACCCAGTACTTC
NA	NA	TRBJ1-4	TRBV5-1	CASSLGLDEKLFF	TGCGCCAGCAGCTTGGGACTCGATGAAAAACTGTTTTTT
NA	NA	TRBJ1-3	TRBV19	CASQRGGPGNTIYF	TGTGCCAGTCAACGAGGGGGACCTGGAAACACCATATATTTT
NA	NA	TRBJ2-3	TRBV28	CATANSLATDTQYF	TGTGCCACTGCAAATTCCCTAGCGACAGATACGCAGTATTTT
NA	NA	TRBJ2-3	TRBV5-4	CASSLVTTTDTQYF	TGTGCCAGCAGCTTGGTCACTACCACAGATACGCAGTATTTT
once	TRBD1	TRBJ2-6	TRBV5-1	CASSLFPGQEGSSGANVLTF	TGCGCCAGCAGCTTGTTCCCGGGACAGGAGGGGTCTTCTGGGGCCAACGTCCTGACTTTC
NA	TRBD1	TRBJ2-7	TRBV7-2	CASSLTGQGAYEQYF	TGTGCCAGCAGCTTAACGGGTCAGGGGGCATACGAGCAGTACTTC
NA	NA	TRBJ1-5	TRBV6-5	CASSYPNEGNQPQHF	TGTGCCAGCAGTTACCCGAACGAGGGAAACCAGCCCCAGCATTTT
NA	TRBD2	TRBJ2-2	TRBV13	CASTTGGGVGELFF	TGTGCCAGCACCACCGGGGGGGGTGTCGGGGAGCTGTTTTTT
NA	NA	TRBJ2-3	TRBV14	CASSLRPTGTDTQYF	TGTGCCAGCAGCCTACGACCGACAGGCACAGATACGCAGTATTTT
NA	NA	TRBJ2-2	TRBV27	CASSLGVGQSNTGELFF	TGTGCCAGCAGTTTGGGGGTTGGGCAGTCGAACACCGGGGAGCTGTTTTTT
once	NA	TRBJ2-1	TRBV2	CASSEIRIDSFF	TGTGCCAGCAGTGAAATAAGGATTGATTCGTTCTTC
NA	TRBD1	TRBJ2-5	TRBV6-5	CASSKDRGSETQYF	TGTGCCAGCTCCAAAGACAGGGGTAGTGAGACCCAGTACTTC
once	NA	TRBJ2-7	TRBV27	CAIPLGEEVYEQYF	TGTGCCATCCCCTTGGGGGAAGAGGTTTACGAGCAGTACTTC
NA	NA	TRBJ1-2	TRBV7-9	CATTWTDRLSGYTF	TGTGCCACGACCTGGACAGACAGGTTGAGCGGCTACACCTTC
NA	NA	TRBJ1-1	TRBV6-6	CASSYGTHTEAFF	TGTGCCAGCAGTTACGGTACGCACACTGAAGCTTTCTTT
NA	NA	TRBJ1-4	TRBV6-1	CASSVGQTNEKLFF	TGTGCCAGCAGTGTCGGACAGACTAATGAAAAACTGTTTTTT
NA	TRBD1	TRBJ1-5	TRBV7-9	CASASTAGQGLNSNQPQHF	TGTGCCAGCGCCTCAACCGCGGGACAGGGACTAAATAGCAATCAGCCCCAGCATTTT